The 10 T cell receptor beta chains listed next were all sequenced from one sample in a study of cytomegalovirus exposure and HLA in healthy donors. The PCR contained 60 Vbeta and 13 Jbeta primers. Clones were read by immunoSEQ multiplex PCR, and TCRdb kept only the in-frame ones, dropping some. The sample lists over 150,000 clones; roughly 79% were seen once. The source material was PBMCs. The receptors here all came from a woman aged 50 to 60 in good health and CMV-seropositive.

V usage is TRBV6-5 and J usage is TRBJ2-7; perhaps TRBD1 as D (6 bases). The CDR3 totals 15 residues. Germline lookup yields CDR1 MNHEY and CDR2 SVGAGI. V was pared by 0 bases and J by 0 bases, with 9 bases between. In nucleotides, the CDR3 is TGTGCCAGCAGTTACTCTCCGGACAGCTCCTACGAGCAGTACTTC. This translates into CASSYSPDSSYEQYF.

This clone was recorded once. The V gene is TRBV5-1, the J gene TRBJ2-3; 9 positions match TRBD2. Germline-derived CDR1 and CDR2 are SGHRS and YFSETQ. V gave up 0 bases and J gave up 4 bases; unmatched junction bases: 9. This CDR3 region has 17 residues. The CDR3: CASSLAGREGPADTQYF. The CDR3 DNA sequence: TGCGCCAGCAGCTTGGCGGGGCGGGAGGGCCCAGCAGATACGCAGTATTTT.

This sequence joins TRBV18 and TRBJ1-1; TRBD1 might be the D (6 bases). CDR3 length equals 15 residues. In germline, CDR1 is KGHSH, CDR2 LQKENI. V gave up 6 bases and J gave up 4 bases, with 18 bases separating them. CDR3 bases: TGTGCCAGCTCTACGTCCGGGGGGGCCAGCACTGAAGCTTTCTTT. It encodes CASSTSGGASTEAFF.

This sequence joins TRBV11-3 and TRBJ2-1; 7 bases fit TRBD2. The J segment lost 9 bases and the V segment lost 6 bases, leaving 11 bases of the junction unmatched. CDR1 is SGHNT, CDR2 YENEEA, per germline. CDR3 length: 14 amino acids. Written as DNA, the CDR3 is TGTGCCAGCAGTTCACTGGGAGGGTCGAGTGAGCAGTTCTTC. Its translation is CASSSLGGSSEQFF.

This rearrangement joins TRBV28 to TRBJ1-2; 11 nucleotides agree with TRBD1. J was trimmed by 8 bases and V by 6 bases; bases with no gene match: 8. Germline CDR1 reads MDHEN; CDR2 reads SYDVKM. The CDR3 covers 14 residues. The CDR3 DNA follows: TGTGCCAGCAGACTCGGACAGGGGGCAGAGGGCTACACCTTC. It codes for CASRLGQGAEGYTF.

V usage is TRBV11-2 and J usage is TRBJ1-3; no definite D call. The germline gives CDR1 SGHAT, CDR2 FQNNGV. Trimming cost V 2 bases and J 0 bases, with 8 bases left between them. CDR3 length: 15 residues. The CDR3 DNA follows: TGTGCCAGCAGCTTACGGGGTTTCTCTGGAAACACCATATATTTT. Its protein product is CASSLRGFSGNTIYF.

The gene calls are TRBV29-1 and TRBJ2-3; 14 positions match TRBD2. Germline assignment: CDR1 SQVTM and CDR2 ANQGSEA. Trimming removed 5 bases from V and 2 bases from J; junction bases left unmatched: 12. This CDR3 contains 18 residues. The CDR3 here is CSVSRGLAGVANTDTQYF. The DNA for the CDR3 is TGCAGCGTTTCTAGGGGACTAGCGGGAGTGGCGAACACAGATACGCAGTATTTT.

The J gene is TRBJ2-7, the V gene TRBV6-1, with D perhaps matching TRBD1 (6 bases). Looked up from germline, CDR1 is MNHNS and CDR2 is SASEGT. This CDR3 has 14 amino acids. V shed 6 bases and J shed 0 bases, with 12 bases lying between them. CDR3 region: CASREDSYSYEQYF. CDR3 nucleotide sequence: TGTGCCAGCAGAGAGGACAGTTACTCCTACGAGCAGTACTTC.

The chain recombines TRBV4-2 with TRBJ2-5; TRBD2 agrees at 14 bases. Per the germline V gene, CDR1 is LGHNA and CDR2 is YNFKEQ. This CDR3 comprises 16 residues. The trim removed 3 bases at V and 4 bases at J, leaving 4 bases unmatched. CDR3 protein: CASSQTSGRVGETQYF. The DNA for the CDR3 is TGTGCCAGCAGCCAGACTAGCGGGAGGGTAGGAGAGACCCAGTACTTC.

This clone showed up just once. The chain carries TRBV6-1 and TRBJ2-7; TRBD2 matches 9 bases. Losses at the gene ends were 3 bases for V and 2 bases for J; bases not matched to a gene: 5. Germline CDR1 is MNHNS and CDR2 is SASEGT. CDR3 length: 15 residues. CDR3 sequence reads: CASSDMRGGPYEQYF. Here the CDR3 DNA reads TGTGCCAGCAGTGATATGCGGGGGGGCCCCTACGAGCAGTACTTC.